What follows are 20 T cell receptor beta chains derived from one specimen sequenced in a study of human T cells and chemical hapten exposure. Time point described: pre-sensitization, week 0. Treatment defined: therapeutic diphenylcyclopropenone sensitization with weekly scalp DPC. Via MiXCR, TCRdb re-called the RACE reads, giving one row per CDR3 protein. The sample records a few hundred thousand distinct CDR3 sequences, about 5% being singletons. The starting material was whole blood, obtained in connection with sensitization to the hapten diphenylcyclopropenone (DPC). These receptors originate from a young woman with alopecia areata. Some clones in this sample may be carry-over from other donors' samples.

This clonotype was recorded many times. The CDR3 loop is CASSSRVATNEKLFF. As DNA, the CDR3 is TGTGCCAGCAGTTCTAGGGTTGCAACTAATGAAAAACTGTTTTTT. J is TRBJ1-4 and V is TRBV12-3 or TRBV12-4, with D uncertain. The V gene lost 4 bases and the J gene lost 0 bases, with 9 bases spanning the gap. There are 15 residues in the CDR3.

This clonotype was recorded at least ten times. The chain couples TRBV11-2 to TRBJ2-7, with D perhaps TRBD1 or TRBD2 (5 bases each). The CDR3 loop spans 17 amino acids. Germline CDR1 and CDR2: SGHAT and FQNNGV. V shed 5 bases and J shed 4 bases, with 24 bases lying between them. CDR3 nucleotides: TGTGCCAGCAGCCGGGACGGGGCGCCAATACAGAATTACGAGCAGTACTTC. This translates into CASSRDGAPIQNYEQYF.

This clonotype came up a few times. The rearrangement links TRBV5-1 to TRBJ2-3; D remains ambiguous. Trimming stripped 0 bases from V and 5 bases from J, with 10 bases between. The V gene's germline CDR1 is SGHRS and CDR2 YFSETQ. This CDR3 is 14 amino acids long. The CDR3 is CASSLAVWLDTQYF. Written as DNA, the CDR3 is TGCGCCAGCAGCTTGGCCGTTTGGCTAGATACGCAGTATTTT.

The sample holds many counts of this clonotype. This chain joins TRBV7-2 and TRBJ1-6; no clear D gene. CDR3 length: 14 residues. V was clipped by 0 bases and J by 12 bases, with 12 bases between them. Per the germline V gene, CDR1 is SGHTA and CDR2 is FQGNSA. In DNA form, the CDR3 reads TGTGCCAGCAGCTTAGCGGTAATAGAGGGACCCCTCCACTTT. This sequence encodes CASSLAVIEGPLHF.

This clonotype was recorded at least ten times. The chain uses TRBV27 and TRBJ1-2; 9 nucleotides line up with TRBD1. V shed 0 bases and J 4 bases; nucleotides not matched to a gene: 3. The germline V gene encodes CDR1 MNHEY and CDR2 SMNVEV (reference sequence). The CDR3 is 15 amino acids. The CDR3 region is CASSLSDRGSYGYTF. In DNA form, the CDR3 reads TGTGCCAGCAGTTTATCTGACAGGGGGTCCTATGGCTACACCTTC.

This clonotype was counted ten times or more. The V gene is TRBV4-3, the J gene TRBJ1-1; tentatively, D is TRBD1 (5 bases). Trimming took off 0 bases at V and 4 bases at J, with 12 bases between the two ends. The CDR3 loop spans 15 amino acids. Germline values: CDR1 LGHNA, CDR2 YSLEER. The CDR3 sequence: CASSQEWQGTTEAFF. The CDR3, as DNA: TGCGCCAGCAGCCAAGAATGGCAGGGAACCACTGAAGCTTTCTTT.

This clonotype was counted between two and nine times. The rearrangement uses TRBV2 and TRBJ2-1; 9 bases are shared with TRBD1. Germline V gene lookup returns CDR1 SNHLY and CDR2 FYNNEI. The length of the CDR3 is 12 residues. Germline trimming cut 6 bases from V and 6 bases from J; bases unmatched to any gene: 0. The CDR3 DNA follows: TGTGCCAGCAGGGGACAGGGCAATGAGCAGTTCTTC. It is translated as CASRGQGNEQFF. The full variable domain, its missing parts supplied by reference TRBV2 and TRBJ2-1, is EPEVTQTPSHQVTQMGQEVILRCVPISNHLYFYWYRQILGQKVEFLVSFYNNEISEKSEIFDDQFSVERPDGSNFTLKIRSTKLEDSAMYFCASRGQGNEQFFGPGTRLTVL.

The rearrangement uses TRBV6-5 and TRBJ1-1; 7 bases match TRBD1. The CDR3 runs 16 residues. The V segment lost 4 bases and the J segment 1 base; nucleotides outside the gene matches: 9. The germline V gene has CDR1 MNHEY and CDR2 SVGAGI. The CDR3 sequence: CASSLTGPTPNTEAFF. The CDR3 bases are TGTGCCAGCAGTTTGACAGGGCCGACACCGAACACTGAAGCTTTCTTT.

CDR3 in amino acids: CASSSGTKPDTQYF. The CDR3, as DNA: TGTGCCAGCAGCTCGGGGACTAAGCCAGATACGCAGTATTTT. The genes are TRBV5-4 and TRBJ2-3, with 7 positions matching TRBD2. This CDR3 spans 14 amino acids. Germline CDR1 is SGHNT and CDR2 is YYREEE (reference sequence). The V segment lost 3 bases and the J segment 4 bases; nucleotides outside the gene matches: 5.

The chain combines TRBV2 with TRBJ2-1; 7 bases fit TRBD1. The CDR3 runs 14 residues. V was pared by 6 bases and J by 8 bases, with 10 bases of the junction left unmatched. The germline V gene has CDR1 SNHLY and CDR2 FYNNEI. The CDR3 reads CASRRGPNRDEQFF. Written as DNA, the CDR3 is TGTGCCAGCAGAAGGGGGCCCAACCGGGATGAGCAGTTCTTC. Full variable domain (rest looked up from reference TRBV2 and TRBJ2-1): EPEVTQTPSHQVTQMGQEVILRCVPISNHLYFYWYRQILGQKVEFLVSFYNNEISEKSEIFDDQFSVERPDGSNFTLKIRSTKLEDSAMYFCASRRGPNRDEQFFGPGTRLTVL.

A few counts support this clonotype. The chain employs TRBV6-1 and TRBJ1-4, with TRBD1 as a possible D gene (5 bases). The length of the CDR3 is 15 residues. Germline CDR1 MNHNS, CDR2 SASEGT. Trimming shortened V by 2 bases and J by 7 bases, and 14 bases separated the two germline ends. CDR3 residues: CASSETRGGSEKLFF. In DNA, the CDR3 is TGTGCCAGCAGTGAAACGAGGGGAGGTAGTGAAAAACTGTTTTTT.

The gene calls are TRBV4-3 and TRBJ2-5, with 9 bases aligning to TRBD2. Germline V gives CDR1 LGHNA, CDR2 YSLEER. The CDR3 contains 15 residues. The V gene end was trimmed by 4 bases and the J gene end by 4 bases; junction bases not matched to a gene: 7. This CDR3 reads CASSPSAGGPETQYF. In DNA form, the CDR3 reads TGCGCCAGCAGCCCCTCTGCGGGGGGGCCAGAGACCCAGTACTTC.

This clonotype was detected many times. V and J are TRBV7-2 and TRBJ2-2, with D possibly called TRBD1 or TRBD2 (5 bases each). The CDR3 contains 14 residues. Between the trimmed V and J ends, which lost 1 base and 4 bases, there was a span of 7 bases. Germline lookup yields CDR1 SGHTA and CDR2 FQGNSA. The CDR3 region is CASSLDGGTGELFF. The CDR3 region has the DNA TGTGCCAGCAGCTTAGATGGGGGCACCGGGGAGCTGTTTTTT.

As to this clonotype: At one end the junction does not follow the germline gene, possibly because of a read error. V is TRBV2 and J is TRBJ2-2; TRBD2 aligns across 9 bases. This CDR3 is built from 16 residues. CDR1 and CDR2 from the germline V gene are SNHLY and FYNNEI. The CDR3 spells CAALSGSSGVTGELFF. The CDR3 DNA sequence: TGCGCGGCACTTTCTGGGTCTAGCGGGGTAACCGGGGAGCTGTTTTTT. Supplemented by reference TRBV2 and TRBJ2-2, the full variable domain reads EPEVTQTPSHQVTQMGQEVILRCVPISNHLYFYWYRQILGQKVEFLVSFYNNEISEKSEIFDDQFSVERPDGSNFTLKIRSTKLEDSAMYFCAALSGSSGVTGELFFGEGSRLTVL.

Many counts were recorded for this clonotype. CDR3 protein: CASLKTEAEAFF. The CDR3 bases are TGTGCCAGCTTAAAGACAGAGGCTGAAGCTTTCTTT. V usage is TRBV12-3 or TRBV12-4 and J usage is TRBJ1-1; D is perhaps TRBD1 (5 bases). V was clipped by 8 bases and J by 6 bases, with 13 bases between them. The length of the CDR3 is 12 residues.

This clonotype came up a few times. The chain is built from TRBV5-1 and TRBJ2-2; D possibly uses TRBD1 or TRBD2 (5 bases each). The germline V gene has CDR1 SGHRS and CDR2 YFSETQ. Deletions cut 4 bases from V and 2 bases from J, with 12 bases between. The CDR3 runs 15 residues. The CDR3 loop is CASSLGTLNTGELFF. CDR3 coding DNA: TGCGCCAGCAGCCTGGGGACCCTCAACACCGGGGAGCTGTTTTTT.

About this clonotype itself: A much larger clone lies a single base off, so this may be a read error. The chain uses TRBV7-2 and TRBJ1-4; D not certain. Trimming removed 1 base at V and 6 bases at J, with 0 bases between. This CDR3 region has 11 residues. The germline gives CDR1 SGHTA, CDR2 FQGNSA. For the CDR3, the DNA is TGTGCCAGCAGCTTAGATGAAAAACTGTTTTTT. Its protein product is CASSLDEKLFF.

At least ten counts were recorded for this clonotype. The V gene is TRBV5-5, the J gene TRBJ1-2; no definite D call. Trimming took off 3 bases at V and 1 base at J, with 10 bases between the two ends. The CDR3 loop spans 14 amino acids. The V gene's germline CDR1 is SGHKS and CDR2 YYEKEE (reference sequence). The CDR3 region is CASSSRTDNYGYTF. The CDR3 coding sequence is TGTGCCAGCAGCTCAAGGACGGATAACTATGGCTACACCTTC.

V is TRBV2 and J is TRBJ2-3; 13 bases map to TRBD2. Germline V CDR1 and CDR2: SNHLY, FYNNEI. The V and J ends lost 8 bases and 5 bases, in that order; junction bases with no gene match: 10. This CDR3 region has 16 residues. DNA for the CDR3: TGTGCCAGCGGAAGTACCGGGACTAGCGGGAAAGATACGCAGTATTTT. Amino acids: CASGSTGTSGKDTQYF.

The V gene is TRBV9, the J gene TRBJ2-3, with 8 nucleotides matching TRBD2. Trimming removed 0 bases from V and 4 bases from J; junction bases left unmatched: 7. This CDR3 is built from 16 residues. Germline V gene data show CDR1 as SGDLS and CDR2 as YYNGEE. CDR3 DNA sequence: TGTGCCAGCAGCGTAGCCAGCGGGGGCCATCCAGATACGCAGTATTTT. Its translation is CASSVASGGHPDTQYF. Filled out from reference TRBV9 and TRBJ2-3, the complete variable domain reads DSGVTQTPKHLITATGQRVTLRCSPRSGDLSVYWYQQSLDQGLQFLIQYYNGEERAKGNILERFSAQQFPDLHSELNLSSLELGDSALYFCASSVASGGHPDTQYFGPGTRLTVL.